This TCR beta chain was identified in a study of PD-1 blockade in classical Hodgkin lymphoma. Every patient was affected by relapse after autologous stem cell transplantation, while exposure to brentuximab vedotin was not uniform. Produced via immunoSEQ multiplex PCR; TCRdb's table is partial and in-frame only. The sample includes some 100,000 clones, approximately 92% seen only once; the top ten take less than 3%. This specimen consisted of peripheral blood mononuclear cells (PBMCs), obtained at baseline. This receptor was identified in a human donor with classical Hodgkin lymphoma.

CDR3 residues: CASSFSTGGIDEQYF. In DNA form, the CDR3 reads TGTGCCAGCAGTTTTTCGACGGGAGGGATCGACGAGCAGTACTTC. The rearrangement links TRBV6-5 to TRBJ2-7, with TRBD2 matching 8 bases. Germline CDR1 reads MNHEY; CDR2 reads SVGAGI. Germline trimming cut 4 bases from V and 5 bases from J; bases unmatched to any gene: 10. This CDR3 is built from 15 residues.